A single sample is the source of the 18 T cell receptor beta chains below, sequenced in a study of read filtering for tumor transcriptome and immune sequencing. This library used roughly 430 ng RNA and molecular barcoded adaptors spanning alpha/delta and beta/gamma chains. TCRdb called the reads again in MiXCR, with one record for every CDR3 protein. The table includes some 40,000 distinct CDR3 sequences, approximately 15% detected once. The sequencing input was a population of CD138-negative cells sorted from bone marrow. The source of these receptors is a donor at least 40 years old with multiple myeloma.

The sample holds many counts of this clonotype. The chain joins TRBV9 to TRBJ2-7, with 9 nucleotides matching TRBD1. The CDR3 is 15 residues long. Germline CDR1 SGDLS, CDR2 YYNGEE. V dropped 1 base and J dropped 6; count of bases not matched to a gene: 8. CDR3 nucleotide sequence: TGTGCCAGCAGCGTAAGTACGGGACAGGGCTCCGAGCAGTACTTC. This sequence encodes CASSVSTGQGSEQYF. Based on the CDR3 plus reference TRBV9 and TRBJ2-7, the full variable domain is DSGVTQTPKHLITATGQRVTLRCSPRSGDLSVYWYQQSLDQGLQFLIQYYNGEERAKGNILERFSAQQFPDLHSELNLSSLELGDSALYFCASSVSTGQGSEQYFGPGTRLTVT.

This clonotype appeared a few times. This chain links TRBV6-5 with TRBJ2-5; D perhaps matches TRBD1 (5 bases). Trimming cost V 8 bases and J 0 bases, with 13 bases left between them. From germline, CDR1 is MNHEY and CDR2 SVGAGI. This CDR3 has 14 residues. CDR3 amino acids: CASFRRQNQETQYF. The CDR3 DNA sequence: TGTGCCAGCTTCCGACGACAGAACCAAGAGACCCAGTACTTC.

This clonotype has ten or more counts. The chain has TRBV5-6 and TRBJ2-2; D is perhaps TRBD2 (6 bases). The CDR3 is made up of 14 amino acids. V shed 3 bases and J shed 0 bases, with 6 bases lying between them. The germline CDR1 and CDR2 sequences are SGHDT and YYEEEE. This CDR3 is CASSWTTNTGELFF. CDR3 nucleotides: TGTGCCAGCAGCTGGACTACGAACACCGGGGAGCTGTTTTTT.

This clonotype was picked up many times. V is TRBV29-1 and J is TRBJ2-1; tentative D call: TRBD1 (6 bases). From germline, CDR1 is SQVTM and CDR2 ANQGSEA. The CDR3 runs 15 residues. V lost 3 bases and J lost 2, with 14 bases in between. The CDR3 spells CSVEPLGGAYNEQFF. In DNA form, the CDR3 reads TGCAGCGTTGAGCCTTTAGGGGGAGCCTACAATGAGCAGTTCTTC.

V and J are TRBV24-1 and TRBJ2-2; D gene uncertain. This CDR3 has 12 amino acids. Between the trimmed V and J ends, which lost 7 bases and 1 base, there was a span of 3 bases. The germline gives CDR1 KGHDR, CDR2 SFDVKD. CDR3 region: CATRGNTGELFF. CDR3 DNA: TGTGCCACCAGAGGGAACACCGGGGAGCTGTTTTTT.

There are a few counts of this clonotype. The rearrangement joins TRBV4-1 to TRBJ1-1; perhaps TRBD1 as D (5 bases). Trimming took 0 bases from V and 7 from J, leaving 12 bases between them. The CDR3 runs 14 residues. Germline CDR1 and CDR2: MGHRA and YSYEKL. The CDR3 spells CASSQDTGFGEAFF. The CDR3 region has the DNA TGCGCCAGCAGCCAAGACACAGGCTTTGGTGAAGCTTTCTTT.

The chain is built from TRBV11-2 and TRBJ2-7, with D hard to call. The CDR3 sequence is 13 residues long. Per germline, CDR1 SGHAT and CDR2 FQNNGV. Trimming left V 5 bases short and J 4 bases short, with 12 bases between. CDR3 sequence: CASSHLRAYEQYF. The CDR3 region has the DNA TGTGCCAGCAGCCACCTAAGGGCGTACGAGCAGTACTTC.

This clonotype was detected ten times or more. The rearrangement links TRBV19 to TRBJ1-5, with no clear D. CDR3 size: 16 residues. In germline, CDR1 is LNHDA, CDR2 SQIVND (reference sequence). Deletions cut 1 base from V and 2 bases from J, with 12 bases between. The CDR3 is CASSIVRNLGNQPQHF. The CDR3 DNA is TGTGCCAGTAGTATAGTCAGAAATCTCGGCAATCAGCCCCAGCATTTT.

This clonotype was seen ten or more times. The rearrangement joins TRBV7-9 to TRBJ1-5; D is uncertain. Trimming shortened V by 5 bases and J by 9 bases, and 11 bases separated the two germline ends. Germline CDR1 and CDR2: SEHNR and FQNEAQ (reference sequence). The length of the CDR3 is 12 residues. The CDR3 region has the DNA TGTGCCAGCAGCAACCTCGGGGTGCCCCAGCATTTT. Its protein is CASSNLGVPQHF.

This clonotype has at least ten counts. This chain uses TRBV2 with TRBJ2-1, with D perhaps TRBD2 (5 bases). The length of the CDR3 is 13 residues. Per the germline V gene, CDR1 is SNHLY and CDR2 is FYNNEI. V gave up 3 bases and J gave up 5 bases, with 8 bases separating them. The CDR3: CASSERRHNEQFF. The DNA for the CDR3 is TGTGCCAGCAGTGAGAGGAGGCACAATGAGCAGTTCTTC.

This clonotype was observed a few times. The chain has TRBV28 and TRBJ2-5, with no clear D. Germline-derived CDR1 and CDR2 are MDHEN and SYDVKM. CDR3 length equals 12 residues. Trimming left V 6 bases short and J 5 bases short, with 10 bases between. CDR3 coding DNA: TGTGCCAGCAGGGGCAATCGGGAGACCCAGTACTTC. Translation gives CASRGNRETQYF.

A note on this clonotype: At one of its ends the junction is not consistent with the germline gene, which may arise from a read error. The chain recombines TRBV18 with TRBJ2-1; possible D gene TRBD2, 5 bases. Germline V gene lookup returns CDR1 KGHSH and CDR2 LQKENI. This CDR3 contains 14 residues. This chain's CDR3 is CASSALDRYNEQLF. The CDR3 coding sequence is TGTGCCAGCTCAGCACTAGACCGTTACAACGAGCAGCTCTTC.

The chain uses TRBV7-9 and TRBJ2-7; 7 nucleotides align to TRBD1. The germline V gene encodes CDR1 SEHNR and CDR2 FQNEAQ (reference sequence). The CDR3 totals 16 residues. Trimming removed 4 bases from V and 3 bases from J; junction bases left unmatched: 12. The CDR3 coding sequence is TGTGCCAGCAGCTCCGTAGATCGGACAGGCGTCTACGAGCAGTACTTC. It is translated as CASSSVDRTGVYEQYF.

Many counts were recorded for this clonotype. This chain connects TRBV20-1 to TRBJ2-5, with TRBD2 identical over 9 bases. The CDR3 sequence is 14 residues long. V gave up 4 bases and J gave up 2 bases; unmatched junction bases: 5. CDR1 is DFQATT and CDR2 is SNEGSKA in the germline V gene (reference sequence). The CDR3 DNA sequence: TGCAGTGCTAAGGGACTAGCATTTCAAGAGACCCAGTACTTC. Its protein is CSAKGLAFQETQYF.

This clonotype showed up many times. The gene calls are TRBV5-1 and TRBJ2-2, with 11 bases identical to TRBD2. Per germline, CDR1 SGHRS and CDR2 YFSETQ. V shed 4 bases and J 1 base; nucleotides not matched to a gene: 6. The CDR3 extends over 17 amino acids. The CDR3 spells CASSQFTSGGNTGELFF. CDR3 coding DNA: TGCGCCAGCAGCCAGTTCACTAGCGGGGGGAACACCGGGGAGCTGTTTTTT.

Many counts were recorded for this clonotype. This sequence joins TRBV24-1 and TRBJ2-2, with D perhaps TRBD2 (6 bases). The germline V gene has CDR1 KGHDR and CDR2 SFDVKD. Trimming shortened V by 9 bases and J by 1 base, and 11 bases separated the two germline ends. The CDR3 runs to 14 residues. The CDR3 reads CATGTEGNTGELFF. CDR3 sequence (DNA): TGTGCCACCGGGACGGAGGGGAACACCGGGGAGCTGTTTTTT.

This clonotype has just a few counts. The genes are TRBV6-1 and TRBJ2-1; D is possibly TRBD2 (5 bases). Germline CDR1 is MNHNS and CDR2 is SASEGT. This CDR3 spans 14 amino acids. V was clipped by 11 bases and J by 3 bases, with 17 bases between them. CDR3 loop: CACIGSGGYNEQFF. The CDR3 DNA reads as TGTGCCTGCATAGGAAGCGGAGGCTACAATGAGCAGTTCTTC.

V and J are TRBV5-1 and TRBJ2-1; D is possibly TRBD1 (6 bases). The germline gives CDR1 SGHRS, CDR2 YFSETQ. V lost 1 base to trimming and J lost 7 bases, with 18 bases between them. The CDR3 loop spans 16 amino acids. In DNA, the CDR3 is TGCGCCAGCAGCTTGAAATGGGACACCTTTTTAAATGAGCAGTTCTTC. It encodes CASSLKWDTFLNEQFF.